The 16 T cell receptor beta chains given below trace back to one sample, sequenced in a study of blood T cell repertoires in COVID-19. Measured with immunoSEQ multiplex PCR; TCRdb has only the in-frame clones, and not every one. The sample has roughly 80,000 clones; more than 75% are singletons. Sequencing was performed on peripheral blood. These receptors all come from a woman aged 70 to 79 with acute or convalescent COVID-19.

The chain couples TRBV18 to TRBJ2-3, with 10 bases fitting TRBD2. Germline values: CDR1 KGHSH, CDR2 LQKENI. The CDR3 has 16 amino acids. Trimming took 2 bases from V and 2 from J; bases not matched to a gene: 4. The CDR3 loop is CASSPTGTSVTDTQYF. DNA for the CDR3: TGTGCCAGCTCACCAACCGGGACTAGCGTCACAGATACGCAGTATTTT.

The chain couples TRBV7-2 to TRBJ2-3, with D tentatively TRBD1 (6 bases). V was clipped by 5 bases and J by 5 bases, with 14 bases between them. Germline lookup yields CDR1 SGHTA and CDR2 FQGNSA. CDR3 size: 14 residues. The CDR3 region is CASSPTGDRDTQYF. The DNA for the CDR3 is TGTGCCAGCAGCCCGACAGGAGACAGAGATACGCAGTATTTT.

V is TRBV3-1 (or the pseudogene TRBV3-2) and J is TRBJ1-1; no clear D. With 0 bases removed from V and 5 bases from J, the gap between germline ends came to 13 bases. The CDR3 is 15 residues long. CDR1 is LGHDT and CDR2 is YNNKEL in the germline V gene (reference sequence). The CDR3: CASSQDHLIRTEAFF. The CDR3 DNA is TGTGCCAGCAGCCAAGATCATTTGATTCGGACTGAAGCTTTCTTT.

This chain uses TRBV5-5 with TRBJ1-1, with no clear D. The germline V gene has CDR1 SGHKS and CDR2 YYEKEE (reference sequence). V was trimmed by 7 bases and J by 0 bases, leaving 16 bases between them. The CDR3 has 15 residues. In DNA form, the CDR3 reads TGTGCCAGCCTCCTCGATGCATACATGAACACTGAAGCTTTCTTT. Translated: CASLLDAYMNTEAFF.

This rearrangement joins TRBV12-3 or TRBV12-4 to TRBJ1-1, with D maybe TRBD1 (5 bases). The CDR3 spans 13 residues. The germline V and J ends were trimmed by 3 bases and 5 bases, with 10 bases remaining between them. DNA for the CDR3: TGTGCCAGCAGTTTTTCGGGGGGGACTGAAGCTTTCTTT. This codes for CASSFSGGTEAFF.

The rearrangement joins TRBV9 to TRBJ2-1; D gene unclear. This CDR3 is 13 amino acids long. CDR1 is SGDLS, CDR2 YYNGEE, per germline. V lost 0 bases and J 3 bases, leaving 4 bases between the germline ends. The CDR3 sequence: CASSVDSYNEQFF. For the CDR3, the DNA is TGTGCCAGCAGCGTAGACAGCTACAATGAGCAGTTCTTC.

V usage is TRBV5-1 and J usage is TRBJ1-2; 7 bases match TRBD1. CDR3 length equals 14 residues. V was clipped by 3 bases and J by 5 bases; unmatched bases: 7. The germline V gene encodes CDR1 SGHRS and CDR2 YFSETQ. Written as DNA, the CDR3 is TGCGCCAGCAGCTCCGGGGACAGAGATTATGGCTACACCTTC. It yields the protein CASSSGDRDYGYTF.

The chain joins TRBV6-5 to TRBJ1-2; D may be TRBD1 (5 bases). V gave up 10 bases and J gave up 4 bases, with 16 bases separating them. The length of the CDR3 is 13 residues. Germline V lookup: CDR1 MNHEY, CDR2 SVGAGI. CDR3 sequence: CATILGTFYGYTF. CDR3 nucleotides: TGTGCCACTATATTAGGGACTTTCTATGGCTACACCTTC.

This sequence joins TRBV18 and TRBJ2-1; the match to TRBD2 covers 10 bases. After removal of 3 bases from V and 2 bases from J, the junction contained 4 bases not matched to a gene. Germline values: CDR1 KGHSH, CDR2 LQKENI. The CDR3 is made up of 16 amino acids. CDR3 residues: CASSPGSGRAYNEQFF. DNA of the CDR3: TGTGCCAGCTCACCGGGGAGCGGGAGGGCCTACAATGAGCAGTTCTTC.

The V call is TRBV2, the J call TRBJ1-1, with D maybe TRBD1 (6 bases). The CDR3 spans 15 residues. The V end lost 2 bases, the J end lost 6 bases, and 16 bases lay between the germline ends. CDR1 SNHLY and CDR2 FYNNEI come from the germline V gene. CDR3 in amino acids: CASSESMLNRAEAFF. CDR3 in DNA: TGTGCCAGCAGTGAAAGTATGTTGAACAGGGCTGAAGCTTTCTTT.

The chain has TRBV2 and TRBJ2-2, with 11 bases that match TRBD2. CDR1 is SNHLY, CDR2 FYNNEI, per germline. The CDR3 extends over 16 amino acids. The V segment lost 5 bases and the J segment 0 bases; nucleotides outside the gene matches: 2. The CDR3 DNA is TGTGCCAGCAGTCGACTAGCGGGGCCGAACACCGGGGAGCTGTTTTTT. Amino acids: CASSRLAGPNTGELFF.

The rearrangement joins TRBV7-2 to TRBJ1-5, with D hard to call. The CDR3 contains 14 residues. The germline V gene has CDR1 SGHTA and CDR2 FQGNSA. Trimming took off 1 base at V and 6 bases at J, with 10 bases between the two ends. CDR3 protein: CASSLGLDAQPQHF. The CDR3 DNA is TGTGCCAGCAGCTTAGGTCTAGATGCTCAGCCCCAGCATTTT.

The gene calls are TRBV28 and TRBJ2-1, with D maybe TRBD2 (5 bases). Germline V CDR1 and CDR2: MDHEN, SYDVKM. This CDR3 is 16 amino acids long. The V end was cut by 6 bases, the J end by 7 bases, with 22 bases between. In nucleotides, the CDR3 is TGTGCCAGCAGCCAACCCCGCGGAGGCAGGTCGAATGAGCAGTTCTTC. It specifies CASSQPRGGRSNEQFF.

V gene TRBV5-6 combines with J gene TRBJ1-2; weak D call: TRBD1 (6 bases). CDR1 is SGHDT, CDR2 YYEEEE, per germline. Between the trimmed V and J ends, which lost 2 bases and 8 bases, there was a span of 16 bases. This CDR3 has 14 residues. The CDR3 DNA sequence: TGTGCCAGCAGCTTCCCAGGGGTTCCTATAGGCTACACCTTC. This sequence encodes CASSFPGVPIGYTF.

The chain joins TRBV3-1 (or the pseudogene TRBV3-2) to TRBJ2-3; TRBD1 might be the D (6 bases). The germline gives CDR1 LGHDT, CDR2 YNNKEL (reference sequence). V was shortened by 3 bases and J by 2 bases, with 15 bases between the two germline ends. The CDR3 is made up of 16 amino acids. The CDR3 DNA sequence: TGTGCCAGCAGCCATGCCTACAGGGCTACCACAGATACGCAGTATTTT. The encoded protein is CASSHAYRATTDTQYF.

This chain connects TRBV7-9 to TRBJ1-5; 10 positions match TRBD1. Germline V CDR1 and CDR2: SEHNR, FQNEAQ (reference sequence). There are 15 residues in the CDR3. V shed 5 bases and J 7 bases; nucleotides not matched to a gene: 8. The CDR3 loop is CASSPGGTGAQPQHF. The CDR3 nucleotides are TGTGCCAGCAGCCCGGGGGGGACAGGGGCCCAGCCCCAGCATTTT.